What follows are 8 T cell receptor beta chains derived from one specimen sequenced in a study of cytomegalovirus exposure and HLA in healthy donors. Both 60 Vbeta primers and 13 Jbeta primers went into the PCR. Produced via immunoSEQ multiplex PCR; TCRdb's table is partial and in-frame only. Of under 200,000 clones listed, around 85% are singletons. The sample consisted of PBMCs. The receptors derive from a man aged 45 to 65 in good health and CMV-seronegative.

The V and J genes are TRBV6-6 and TRBJ2-1, with 7 bases lining up with TRBD1. CDR1 and CDR2 from the germline V gene are MNHNY and SVGAGI (reference sequence). V lost 5 bases and J lost 5; bases outside the gene matches: 9. The CDR3 runs 15 residues. CDR3 residues: CASSRQGRSDNEQFF. CDR3 DNA: TGTGCCAGCAGTCGACAGGGTAGGTCCGACAATGAGCAGTTCTTC.

This rearrangement joins TRBV6-5 to TRBJ2-1, with D perhaps matching TRBD1 (5 bases). Germline CDR1 reads MNHEY; CDR2 reads SVGAGI. V shed 2 bases and J shed 4 bases, with 12 bases lying between them. This CDR3 region has 15 residues. The CDR3 nucleotides are TGTGCCAGCAGTTACGGGCAGGGTCTTTACAATGAGCAGTTCTTC. Protein: CASSYGQGLYNEQFF.

The V and J genes are TRBV7-2 and TRBJ1-5, with no clear D. This CDR3 comprises 16 residues. Germline assignment: CDR1 SGHTA and CDR2 FQGNSA. Between the trimmed V and J ends, which lost 5 bases and 2 bases, there was a span of 16 bases. CDR3 amino acids: CASSRGSPWGNQPQHF. The CDR3 DNA follows: TGTGCCAGCAGCCGAGGGAGTCCCTGGGGCAATCAGCCCCAGCATTTT.

The chain uses TRBV10-1 and TRBJ2-5; D is perhaps TRBD2 (5 bases). The J call is doubtful: the DNA matches TRBJ2-7 better. From germline, CDR1 is WNHNN and CDR2 SYGVQD (reference sequence). There are 13 residues in the CDR3. CDR3 bases: TGCGCCAGCAGTGAGCCTGGGGAGTACGAGCAGTACTTC. Translated, it gives CASSEPGEYEQYF.

This clone was seen only a few times. V is TRBV19 and J is TRBJ2-3, with D possibly matching TRBD2 (6 bases). Germline V gene lookup returns CDR1 LNHDA and CDR2 SQIVND (reference sequence). The length of the CDR3 is 15 residues. The V and J ends lost 5 bases and 5 bases respectively, with 17 bases between them. CDR3 sequence: CASSPGDSLKDTQYF. The DNA of the CDR3 is TGTGCCAGTAGTCCGGGGGACTCCCTAAAAGATACGCAGTATTTT.

The chain carries TRBV5-6 and TRBJ2-3, with 7 bases that match TRBD2. Germline trimming cut 4 bases from V and 2 bases from J; bases unmatched to any gene: 10. CDR3 size: 16 residues. Germline V lookup: CDR1 SGHDT, CDR2 YYEEEE. The CDR3 nucleotides read TGTGCCAGCAGCCCTACGGGGGGACGATACACAGATACGCAGTATTTT. Its translation is CASSPTGGRYTDTQYF.

This chain links TRBV2 with TRBJ1-2; D remains ambiguous. The CDR3 is made up of 12 amino acids. Germline V gene lookup returns CDR1 SNHLY and CDR2 FYNNEI. The ends were cut back, 7 bases at V and 4 bases at J, with 10 bases in the middle. In DNA, the CDR3 is TGTGCCAGCATTGCAGATTCCTATGGCTACACCTTC. Translating gives CASIADSYGYTF.

The V gene is TRBV7-2, the J gene TRBJ2-7; 8 bases fit TRBD2. Germline V gene data show CDR1 as SGHTA and CDR2 as FQGNSA. This CDR3 is 16 amino acids long. V gave up 0 bases and J gave up 2 bases; unmatched junction bases: 6. As DNA, the CDR3 is TGTGCCAGCAGCTTAGCCGGCACTAGCGGTGCCTACGAGCAGTACTTC. This encodes CASSLAGTSGAYEQYF.